These 12 T cell receptor beta chains were sequenced from one sample in a study of cytomegalovirus exposure and HLA in healthy donors. A multiplex PCR was run with 60 Vbeta primers and 13 Jbeta primers. Assay: immunoSEQ multiplex PCR; the TCRdb copy retains only in-frame clones and omits some. The table has some 250,000 clones, roughly 82% seen once. Sequenced material: PBMCs. The receptors stem from a woman aged 40 to 50 in good health and CMV-seropositive.

In the case of this clone: The limits of the CDR3 on the DNA are not certain, so only TCRdb's listed CDR3 is given. The V gene is TRBV7-5, the J gene TRBJ2-1; TRBD1, the table's D call, lacks a check against the DNA. TRBV7-5 is designated a pseudogene. Termini included, the CDR3 measures 13 amino acids. The CDR3: CVRSFGQGNEQFF.

The rearrangement uses TRBV4-1 and TRBJ1-2; 9 bases line up with TRBD1. CDR1 and CDR2 (germline): MGHRA, YSYEKL. V trimming: 2 bases; J trimming: 4 bases; junction bases outside the gene matches: 2. This CDR3 spans 14 amino acids. The CDR3 sequence: CASSQPDRGYGYTF. For the CDR3, the DNA is TGCGCCAGCAGCCAACCGGACAGGGGCTATGGCTACACCTTC.

V usage is TRBV7-9 and J usage is TRBJ1-1, with D uncertain. Trimming pared 2 bases from V and 1 base from J, leaving 11 bases between. The CDR3 contains 15 residues. Germline CDR1 SEHNR, CDR2 FQNEAQ (reference sequence). CDR3 sequence: CASSLRVPGNTEAFF. CDR3 nucleotide sequence: TGTGCCAGCAGCTTACGAGTCCCGGGGAACACTGAAGCTTTCTTT.

The chain uses TRBV23-1 and TRBJ1-2, with 10 bases lining up with TRBD1. TRBV23-1 is designated an ORF whose function remains uncertain. With 0 bases clipped from V and 5 bases from J, the junction kept 3 bases outside the gene matches. The CDR3 has 15 amino acids. In nucleotides, the CDR3 is TGCGCCAGCAGTCAATCTTCGGGACAGGGGTATGGCTACACCTTC. Encoded protein: CASSQSSGQGYGYTF.

The count of this clone is one. The V and J genes are TRBV7-9 and TRBJ2-7; tentative D call: TRBD1 (6 bases). Looked up from germline, CDR1 is SEHNR and CDR2 is FQNEAQ (reference sequence). CDR3 length: 14 amino acids. The ends were cut back, 3 bases at V and 3 bases at J, with 12 bases in the middle. CDR3 loop: CASSFTGSHYEQYF. In nucleotides, the CDR3 is TGTGCCAGCAGCTTTACAGGGTCCCACTACGAGCAGTACTTC.

The V gene is TRBV10-3, the J gene TRBJ2-3, with 7 bases matching TRBD1. This CDR3 is built from 16 residues. In germline, CDR1 is ENHRY, CDR2 SYGVKD. Losses at the gene ends were 1 base for V and 6 bases for J; bases not matched to a gene: 10. The DNA for the CDR3 is TGTGCCATCAGTGAGTTCGACAGGGTTAGGGCCGATACGCAGTATTTT. Amino acid sequence: CAISEFDRVRADTQYF.

The chain carries TRBV19 and TRBJ1-4; D not certain. The CDR3 sequence is 13 residues long. Germline V gives CDR1 LNHDA, CDR2 SQIVND (reference sequence). V was cut by 4 bases and J by 5 bases, with 8 bases left in between. CDR3 nucleotides: TGTGCCAGTAGTACCCAGCGGAATGAAAAACTGTTTTTT. Encoded protein: CASSTQRNEKLFF.

This chain uses TRBV4-3 with TRBJ1-1; D gene uncertain. V gave up 0 bases and J gave up 0 bases, with 11 bases separating them. The CDR3 totals 16 residues. In germline, CDR1 is LGHNA, CDR2 YSLEER. In DNA form, the CDR3 reads TGCGCCAGCAGCCAAGATGTCTCACGGGTGAACACTGAAGCTTTCTTT. This gives the protein CASSQDVSRVNTEAFF.

J is TRBJ1-2 and V is TRBV6-1, with TRBD1 matching over 8 bases. The V and J ends lost 5 bases and 3 bases, in that order; junction bases with no gene match: 8. CDR1 and CDR2 from the germline V gene are MNHNS and SASEGT. The CDR3 is 15 amino acids. The DNA of the CDR3 is TGTGCCAGCAGTACCCCGTACAGGGGGGACTATGGCTACACCTTC. Its translation is CASSTPYRGDYGYTF.

The chain combines TRBV13 with TRBJ1-5; D not certain. This CDR3 is 15 amino acids long. Germline V gene lookup returns CDR1 PRHDT and CDR2 FYEKMQ (reference sequence). Between the trimmed V and J ends, which lost 2 bases and 3 bases, there was a span of 11 bases. For the CDR3, the DNA is TGTGCCAGCAGCTTACGCGGCCGGGACAATCAGCCCCAGCATTTT. This encodes CASSLRGRDNQPQHF. The variable domain in full, completed from reference TRBV13 and TRBJ1-5, reads AAGVIQSPRHLIKEKRETATLKCYPIPRHDTVYWYQQGPGQDPQFLISFYEKMQSDKGSIPDRFSAQQFSDYHSELNMSSLELGDSALYFCASSLRGRDNQPQHFGDGTRLSIL.

V is TRBV29-1 and J is TRBJ2-1; 7 bases line up with TRBD2. Germline CDR1 is SQVTM and CDR2 is ANQGSEA. The CDR3 runs 16 residues. The V and J ends lost 6 bases and 10 bases, in that order; junction bases with no gene match: 21. The CDR3 nucleotides are TGCAGCGTGGAAAGCACTAGCGCCCTCCATCCAGACGAGCAGTTCTTC. It encodes CSVESTSALHPDEQFF.

The chain joins TRBV19 to TRBJ1-1, with D tentatively TRBD1 (5 bases). Germline CDR1 reads LNHDA; CDR2 reads SQIVND (reference sequence). The germline V and J ends were trimmed by 4 bases and 5 bases, with 11 bases remaining between them. There are 13 residues in the CDR3. In DNA form, the CDR3 reads TGTGCCAGTAGTAACCAGGGAAGGACTGAAGCTTTCTTT. Translating gives CASSNQGRTEAFF.